The present T cell receptor beta chain was sequenced within a study of cytomegalovirus exposure and HLA in healthy donors. Study results and caveats: Cytomegalovirus status was reportedly diagnosed by the classifier with high sensitivity and specificity. A few of the chains that were CMV-associated were confirmed in vitro to be specific for CMV antigens.

The validation cohort, a group of 100 to 150 subjects, included the donors and was separate from the approximately 650-subject first cohort. To note about this clone: Its cognate antigen is unknown.

Measured with immunoSEQ multiplex PCR; TCRdb has only the in-frame clones, and not every one. There are under 150,000 clones in the sample; more than 75% occur only once, and approximately 10% lies in the top ten. Input material: PBMCs. This receptor was identified in a man aged 18 to 35 in good health and CMV-seropositive.

CDR3 sequence: CASSLEDTEAFF. CDR3 nucleotides: TGTGCCAGCAGCTTGGAGGACACTGAAGCTTTCTTT. The V and J genes are TRBV11-3 and TRBJ1-1; D ambiguous. The CDR3 is made up of 12 amino acids. Trimming shortened V by 3 bases and J by 3 bases, and 5 bases separated the two germline ends. Germline CDR1 is SGHNT and CDR2 is YENEEA.